A selection of T cell receptor beta chains follows, all from one sample in a study of identical twins. TCRdb reprocessed the 5' RACE reads via MiXCR and lists one record per CDR3 protein. The sample has about 470,000 distinct CDR3 sequences, 20% to 25% seen once; the top ten hold roughly 3%. The same sample was also studied in work on T cells expressing NK-cell markers.

The source material was CD4+ T cells sorted from blood. These receptors originate from a woman under 30 in good health. CDR3s include the opening cysteine and the closing phenylalanine or tryptophan. D genes are given only for firm matches. Only part of the rows carry a size: once, few, many, or a class if the clone is expanded.

>TRBV20-1|-|-|TRBJ2-1
CSARGLVGPNEQFF
TGCAGTGCTAGGGGTTTGGTGGGGCCAAATGAGCAGTTCTTC
>TRBV2|once|TRBD2|TRBJ2-7
CASRTGLAGGRSSYEQYF
TGTGCCAGCAGGACGGGACTAGCGGGAGGCCGGAGCTCCTACGAGCAGTACTTC
>TRBV2|-|-|TRBJ2-1
CASTMLGEQFF
TGTGCCAGCACCATGCTGGGTGAGCAGTTCTTC
>TRBV7-8|-|-|TRBJ1-4
CASSLAPKQGTGEKLFF
TGTGCCAGCAGCTTAGCCCCTAAACAGGGTACAGGTGAAAAACTGTTTTTT
>TRBV20-1|-|TRBD2|TRBJ2-7
CSVKRGLWEQYF
TGCAGTGTAAAGCGGGGTCTGTGGGAGCAGTACTTC
>TRBV20-1|-|-|TRBJ2-1
CSARTASYNEQFF
TGCAGTGCTAGGACGGCTTCCTACAATGAGCAGTTCTTC
>TRBV7-9|few|-|TRBJ2-1
CASSSLGGSSSYNEQFF
TGTGCCAGCAGCTCCCTTGGGGGGTCCAGCTCCTACAATGAGCAGTTCTTC
>TRBV10-1|few|-|TRBJ2-1
CASSEIGRHNEQFF
TGCGCCAGCAGTGAGATAGGTAGACACAATGAGCAGTTCTTC
>TRBV6-1|few|-|TRBJ1-3
CASCTDSGNTIYF
TGTGCCAGCTGTACGGACTCTGGAAACACCATATATTTT
>TRBV10-3|few|-|TRBJ2-7
CAISESTSGTSSYEQYF
TGTGCCATCAGTGAGTCGACCTCGGGGACGAGCTCCTACGAGCAGTACTTC
>TRBV10-3|few|TRBD1|TRBJ1-1
CAISPTGPNTEAFF
TGTGCCATCAGTCCGACAGGGCCGAACACTGAAGCTTTCTTT
>TRBV20-1|-|-|TRBJ1-1
CSARGERGVTEAFF
TGCAGTGCTAGAGGGGAACGGGGCGTTACTGAAGCTTTCTTT
>TRBV5-6|-|TRBD2|TRBJ2-7
CASSLVRAGGPGEQYF
TGTGCCAGCAGCTTGGTCAGAGCGGGAGGGCCTGGCGAGCAGTACTTC
>TRBV7-2|-|TRBD2|TRBJ2-5
CASSLLGREGETQYF
TGTGCCAGCAGCTTATTGGGGAGGGAAGGGGAGACCCAGTACTTC
>TRBV5-1|-|TRBD1|TRBJ2-2
CASKDREDTGELFF
TGCGCCAGCAAGGACAGGGAGGACACCGGGGAGCTGTTTTTT
>TRBV4-1|-|TRBD2|TRBJ2-1
CASSPVAGGSNEQFF
TGCGCCAGCAGCCCTGTAGCGGGAGGTAGTAATGAGCAGTTCTTC
>TRBV29-1|-|-|TRBJ2-3
CSVESDTRTDTQYF
TGCAGCGTTGAATCGGACACCCGCACAGATACGCAGTATTTT
>TRBV6-2/TRBV6-3|few|-|TRBJ1-1
CASSYPGNTEAFF
TGTGCCAGCAGTTACCCGGGGAACACTGAAGCTTTCTTT
>TRBV20-1|few|-|TRBJ2-1
CSAPGTRGFFNEQFF
TGCAGTGCCCCGGGGACCCGGGGGTTCTTCAATGAGCAGTTCTTC
>TRBV3-1|few|-|TRBJ1-1
CASSRNSPNTEAFF
TGTGCCAGCAGCCGAAATTCACCGAACACTGAAGCTTTCTTT
>TRBV20-1|many|-|TRBJ2-3
CSARGEKRFRTDTQYF
TGCAGTGCTAGGGGGGAAAAGCGATTTCGCACAGATACGCAGTATTTT
>TRBV7-2|-|-|TRBJ2-5
CASSLGASGGKTQYF
TGTGCCAGCAGCTTAGGAGCATCAGGGGGGAAGACCCAGTACTTC
>TRBV7-2|few|-|TRBJ2-1
CASSYPSGLGNEQFF
TGTGCCAGCAGCTACCCCAGCGGGTTGGGCAATGAGCAGTTCTTC
>TRBV5-1|few|-|TRBJ2-7
CASNPDSYSYEQYF
TGCGCCAGCAACCCGGACAGCTACTCCTACGAGCAGTACTTC
>TRBV29-1|-|TRBD2|TRBJ2-7
CSVRKPSGSYEQYF
TGCAGCGTTCGAAAACCTAGCGGATCCTACGAGCAGTACTTC
>TRBV4-3|-|-|TRBJ2-1
CASSQGKGDEQFF
TGCGCCAGCAGCCAAGGGAAGGGTGATGAGCAGTTCTTC
>TRBV5-1|-|TRBD2|TRBJ2-7
CASSLRARGAGVNTEQYF
TGCGCCAGCAGCTTGAGGGCACGCGGGGCGGGGGTGAACACCGAGCAGTACTTC
>TRBV20-1|few|TRBD1|TRBJ2-1
CSASRGGDYNEQFF
TGCAGTGCTAGCCGAGGGGGCGACTACAATGAGCAGTTCTTC